This T cell receptor beta chain was sequenced during a study of blood T cell repertoires in COVID-19. In the study overall: Donors in the United States, Italy and Spain gave samples during acute or convalescent COVID-19.

In the study's own analysis: Amplification of reference gene primers provided the estimated nucleated cell counts. The protocol was immunoSEQ multiplex PCR, while the TCRdb copy is restricted to in-frame clones and leaves out a portion. From that table come the V and J calls and clone size; the DNA was used to work out D and trimming. The repertoire holds about 160,000 clones, around 90% seen once, with roughly 3.1% in the top ten. This TCR derives from a man aged 60 to 69 with acute or convalescent COVID-19. Sequencing was done on a sample of peripheral blood.

CDR3 in DNA: TGTGCCACCAGCAGAGAGGGAGGGGGTTACGCTCAGCCCCAGCATTTT. This translates into CATSREGGGYAQPQHF. The rearrangement uses TRBV15 and TRBJ1-5; D possibly corresponds to TRBD1 (6 bases). CDR1 LNHNV and CDR2 YYDKDF come from the germline V gene (reference sequence). V lost 0 bases and J lost 6, with 15 bases in between. This CDR3 is built from 16 residues.